This is a list of T cell receptor beta chains from one sample in a study of spatial heterogeneity in lung cancer. Each CDR3 protein is one row after TCRdb ran MiXCR on the 5' RACE reads. This sample has around 45,000 distinct CDR3 sequences, with roughly 13% found just once. The source material was PBMCs, sampled at surgery. The receptors shown here come from a male donor with early-stage non-small cell lung cancer. Both conserved end residues are trimmed from each CDR3. D genes are given only for firm matches.

CDR3 protein	D gene	J gene	CDR3 length	V gene
ASSLDRQGATAGELF	TRBD1	TRBJ2-2	15	TRBV7-2
ASSWTRATGELF	TRBD2	TRBJ2-2	12	TRBV27
ASSSSPSGVYNEQF	TRBD2	TRBJ2-1	14	TRBV7-2
ASSLAGLQF	TRBD2	TRBJ2-1	9	TRBV11-2
ASSQDYDSTDTQY	.	TRBJ2-3	13	TRBV4-2
ASSLAGGTTYEQY	TRBD2	TRBJ2-7	13	TRBV7-3
ASSAQGWTDTQY	.	TRBJ2-3	12	TRBV9
ASSPGGDQPQH	.	TRBJ1-5	11	TRBV18
ASSIGTGGLGHGYT	TRBD1	TRBJ1-2	14	TRBV19
ASSFEGGN	.	TRBJ2-5	8	TRBV7-9
ASSYGTSGSADTQY	TRBD2	TRBJ2-3	14	TRBV6-5
ASSTSTGAETQY	TRBD1	TRBJ2-5	12	TRBV19
ASSLAGNIDTQY	.	TRBJ2-3	12	TRBV12-3/TRBV12-4
ASSPQGRNEQF	.	TRBJ2-1	11	TRBV11-3
SAVRPGGWTEAF	.	TRBJ1-1	12	TRBV20-1
ASSNLWDTMNTEAF	.	TRBJ1-1	14	TRBV21-1
SVDRGLVETQY	TRBD1	TRBJ2-5	11	TRBV29-1
SVATSGSRHIQY	TRBD2	TRBJ2-4	12	TRBV29-1
SASSAGDAEQY	TRBD2	TRBJ2-7	11	TRBV20-1
SASEPSGNTIY	.	TRBJ1-3	11	TRBV20-1
ASSLGRGEGSPLH	.	TRBJ1-6	13	TRBV5-1
ASSPAGFNTGELF	.	TRBJ2-2	13	TRBV28
ASSFKFPDGSYEQY	.	TRBJ2-7	14	TRBV27
ASRGDRGMNTEAF	TRBD1	TRBJ1-1	13	TRBV12-3/TRBV12-4